This T cell receptor beta chain was captured by sequencing in a study of response to subunit inactivated influenza vaccine. One entry per CDR3 protein, called by TCRdb with MiXCR from the RT-PCR reads. The sample includes about 570,000 distinct CDR3 sequences, around 11% of them seen just once. Trimming took 6 bases from V and 3 from J; bases not matched to a gene: 5. The CDR3 has 13 amino acids. Separately, the same data were catalogued under a study of T cells expressing NK-cell markers. That publication notes: TCR beta cDNA was generated via 5'RACE template switching incorporating UMIs. In a few donors, dominant clonotypes made up about 28.3-65% of CD3+CD56-NKG2C+ cells.

The material was PBMCs from blood, obtained on the day of vaccination. The receptor's source is a man aged 50 or older who received an inactivated influenza vaccine. The J gene is TRBJ2-7, the V gene TRBV12-3 or TRBV12-4, with TRBD2 identical over 7 bases. The CDR3 DNA sequence: TGTGCCAGCAGCCCCCGGGACTACTACGAGCAGTACTTC. This encodes CASSPRDYYEQYF.